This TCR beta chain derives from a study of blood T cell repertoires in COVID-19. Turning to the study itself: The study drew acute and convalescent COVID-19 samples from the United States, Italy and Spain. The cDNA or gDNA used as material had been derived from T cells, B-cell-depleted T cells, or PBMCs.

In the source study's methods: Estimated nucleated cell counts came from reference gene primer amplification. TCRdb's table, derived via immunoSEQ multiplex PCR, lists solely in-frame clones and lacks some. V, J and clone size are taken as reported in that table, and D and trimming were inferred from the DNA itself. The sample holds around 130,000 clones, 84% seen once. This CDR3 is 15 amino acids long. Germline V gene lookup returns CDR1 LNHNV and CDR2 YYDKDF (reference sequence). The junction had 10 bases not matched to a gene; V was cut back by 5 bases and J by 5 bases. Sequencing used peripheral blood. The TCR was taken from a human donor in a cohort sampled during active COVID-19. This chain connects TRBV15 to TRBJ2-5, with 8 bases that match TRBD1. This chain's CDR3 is CATSRQYTGGETQYF. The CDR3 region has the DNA TGTGCCACCAGCCGCCAATACACAGGGGGGGAGACCCAGTACTTC. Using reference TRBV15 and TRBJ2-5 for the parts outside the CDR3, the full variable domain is DAMVIQNPRYQVTQFGKPVTLSCSQTLNHNVMYWYQQKSSQAPKLLFHYYDKDFNNEADTPDNFQSRRPNTSFCFLDIRSPGLGDTAMYLCATSRQYTGGETQYFGPGTRLLVL.